This T cell receptor (beta chain) was sequenced during a study of beta chain features in type 1 diabetes. CDR1 and CDR2 (germline): MNHNY, SVGAGI (reference sequence). The CDR3 consists of 15 residues. J was trimmed by 4 bases and V by 6 bases; bases with no gene match: 10. TCRB transcripts that were expressed got sequenced, as all of the isolated RNA had been reverse transcribed. Sequencing used immunoSEQ multiplex PCR; TCRdb keeps in-frame clones, though not all of them. The sample records around 190,000 clones, about an eighth being singletons. The sequence derives from a woman between 18 and 29 years old in good health. The V gene is TRBV6-6, the J gene TRBJ1-2; TRBD1 aligns across 8 bases. What was sequenced was central memory CD4+ T cells from blood. CDR3 sequence: CASSLTTGAVYGYTF. In DNA form, the CDR3 reads TGTGCCAGCAGCCTAACGACAGGGGCTGTCTATGGCTACACCTTC.